Listed below are T cell receptor beta chains from one sample, sequenced in a study of OX40 agonist ivuxolimab in advanced cancers. Generated by immunoSEQ multiplex PCR, the TCRdb table keeps only in-frame clones and is missing some. The table lists 55,000 to 60,000 clones, nearly 95% of them singletons. The sequenced sample was CD4+ or CD8+ T cells sorted from blood, obtained in a trial of the OX40 agonist ivuxolimab. Every receptor here comes from an adult with an advanced solid tumor such as melanoma, head and neck, liver or kidney cancer. CDR3s include the opening cysteine and the closing phenylalanine or tryptophan. D genes are given only for firm matches. Clone sizes are given selectively: once, few, many, or a class where the clone is expanded.

>TRBV27|16|NA|TRBJ1-5|few
TGTGCCAGCAGGCGGGGCGGTGGGCAAGGTGAGCAGCCCCAGCATTTT
CASRRGGGQGEQPQHF
>TRBV4-3|15|NA|TRBJ2-1|once
TGCGCCAGCAGCCAAGGACAGGTGGGGTACAATGAGCAGTTCTTC
CASSQGQVGYNEQFF
>TRBV19|15|NA|TRBJ2-6|NA
TGTGCCAGTAGTATAGCGGGCGCTGGGGCCAACGTCCTGACTTTC
CASSIAGAGANVLTF
>TRBV19|16|NA|TRBJ1-2|NA
TGTGCCAGTAGTATGACTCCGGGAGACCCAAACTATGGCTACACCTTC
CASSMTPGDPNYGYTF
>TRBV15|17|TRBD2|TRBJ2-1|once
TGTGCCACCAGCACCATTACCAGCGGGAGCCCCTACAATGAGCAGTTCTTC
CATSTITSGSPYNEQFF
>TRBV5-1|12|NA|TRBJ2-5|NA
TGCGCCAGCAGCTTGGGGGTGTCGACCCAGTACTTC
CASSLGVSTQYF
>TRBV19|14|TRBD2|TRBJ2-7|NA
TGTGCCAGTAAAACTAGCGGGAACTCCTACGAGCAGTACTTC
CASKTSGNSYEQYF
>TRBV7-8|14|NA|TRBJ2-3|NA
TGTGCCAGCAGCTTAGCAGGGGGGCTGGATACGCAGTATTTT
CASSLAGGLDTQYF
>TRBV28|19|TRBD1|TRBJ2-6|NA
TGTGCCAGCAGTCCCGACCGGGACAGGGGGCTCCTTGGGGCCAACGTCCTGACTTTC
CASSPDRDRGLLGANVLTF
>TRBV6-4|13|NA|TRBJ1-4|once
TGTGCCGGGACCGGGCCCCGCGGTGAAAAACTGTTTTTT
CAGTGPRGEKLFF
>TRBV30|12|NA|TRBJ1-1|NA
TGTGCCTGGAGTGTGTTGGACACTGAAGCTTTCTTT
CAWSVLDTEAFF
>TRBV7-2|22|TRBD2|TRBJ2-2|NA
TGTGCCAGCAGCTTAGCGTCGCAGATTAGCGGGATGCCCTTCGCGAACACCGGGGAGCTGTTTTTT
CASSLASQISGMPFANTGELFF
>TRBV11-1|13|NA|TRBJ1-2|NA
TGTGCCAGCAGCTATCCCGGGGACTATGGCTACACCTTC
CASSYPGDYGYTF
>TRBV9|14|TRBD2|TRBJ2-2|NA
TGTGCCAGCAGCGTAGCTAGCGGAGGCGGGGAGCTGTTTTTT
CASSVASGGGELFF
>TRBV6-6|14|NA|TRBJ2-3|NA
TGTGCCAGCAGCCAGGGCATTTTGACAGATACGCAGTATTTT
CASSQGILTDTQYF
>TRBV19|15|TRBD1|TRBJ2-1|NA
TGTGCCAGCAAGATTACGGGACAGGGACACAATGAGCAGTTCTTC
CASKITGQGHNEQFF
>TRBV4-3|15|NA|TRBJ1-6|NA
TGCGCCAGCAGCCAAGACCGGACTAATAATTCACCCCTCCACTTT
CASSQDRTNNSPLHF
>TRBV18|18|NA|TRBJ2-2|NA
TGTGCCAGCTCACGAGTCTATACAAGGCAGGCGAACACCGGGGAGCTGTTTTTT
CASSRVYTRQANTGELFF
>TRBV28|15|NA|TRBJ1-1|NA
TGTGCCAGCAGTTTGTTGCTGAAGGGGAGCACTGAAGCTTTCTTT
CASSLLLKGSTEAFF
>TRBV7-8|15|TRBD2|TRBJ2-1|NA
TGTGCCAGCAGCTTAGAAGCGGGAGGATACAATGAGCAGTTCTTC
CASSLEAGGYNEQFF
>TRBV2|17|TRBD2|TRBJ2-2|NA
TGTGCCAGCAGTGAAATAGCGGGAGGACCGAACACCGGGGAGCTGTTTTTT
CASSEIAGGPNTGELFF
>TRBV19|15|TRBD1|TRBJ2-7|NA
TGTGCCAGTAAGCAGGGGGTAAACGGGATCTACGAGCAGTACTTC
CASKQGVNGIYEQYF
>TRBV6-5|13|NA|TRBJ2-1|few
TGTGCCAGCAGTTACGGTGCGGGTTATGAGCAGTTCTTC
CASSYGAGYEQFF
>TRBV29-1|13|NA|TRBJ2-7|NA
TGCAGCGTTCTACTAACGACTTCCTACGAGCAGTACTTC
CSVLLTTSYEQYF
>TRBV9|16|TRBD1|TRBJ1-2|NA
TGTGCCAGCAGCGTGGGGACAGGGCCAATCCGTGATGGCTACACCTTC
CASSVGTGPIRDGYTF
>TRBV13|15|TRBD2|TRBJ2-1|NA
TGTGCCAGCAGCGGTGGACTAGCGGGACCCAATGAGCAGTTCTTC
CASSGGLAGPNEQFF
>TRBV19|19|TRBD2|TRBJ2-3|NA
TGTGCCAGTAGTATAGTTATAGCGGGAGGCCTGCCGGGGACAGATACGCAGTATTTT
CASSIVIAGGLPGTDTQYF
>TRBV14|13|NA|TRBJ2-7|NA
TGTGCCAGCAGCCTCGACATCTCCTACGAGCAGTACTTC
CASSLDISYEQYF
>TRBV28|19|NA|TRBJ2-1|NA
TGTGCCAGCAGTTTTTCCCCCCCGGACAGCCTGAGCTCCTACAATGAGCAGTTCTTC
CASSFSPPDSLSSYNEQFF
>TRBV27|15|NA|TRBJ1-1|NA
TGTGCCAGCAGTTTAGTGCGGGGGATGAACACTGAAGCTTTCTTT
CASSLVRGMNTEAFF
>TRBV6-5|12|TRBD1|TRBJ2-1|NA
TGTGCCAGCAGAACAGGGGGCAGTGAGCAGTTCTTC
CASRTGGSEQFF
>TRBV28|16|NA|TRBJ1-5|NA
TGTGCCAGCTGTGGAACGACAGCATATAGCAATCAGCCCCAGCATTTT
CASCGTTAYSNQPQHF
>TRBV7-9|14|NA|TRBJ1-4|NA
TGTGCCAGCAGCTTTGTGGAAACTAATGAAAAACTGTTTTTT
CASSFVETNEKLFF
>TRBV19|15|NA|TRBJ2-1|once
TGTGCCAGTACCCTTTCGGCGAATTCTTACAATGAGCAGTTCTTC
CASTLSANSYNEQFF
>TRBV5-6|12|NA|TRBJ1-4|NA
TGTGCCAGCAGCTTCACAGGGGAAAAACTGTTTTTT
CASSFTGEKLFF